This TCR beta chain emerged from a study of cytomegalovirus exposure and HLA in healthy donors. Study conclusions and caveats: Cytomegalovirus association was assigned to around 150 TCR beta chains.

In regard to this clone: Its cognate antigen is unknown.

The PCR used 60 Vbeta and 13 Jbeta primers. Using immunoSEQ multiplex PCR, the repertoire was profiled, and TCRdb retains in-frame clones only, with some absent. The data contain some 200,000 clones, roughly 80% of them singletons. This TCR came from a boy between 10 and 17 years old in good health and CMV-seronegative. Material for sequencing was PBMCs.

The CDR3 reads CASSQAGGRRDTQYF. The CDR3 bases are TGTGCCAGCAGCCAGGCGGGAGGGCGGCGAGATACGCAGTATTTT. The rearrangement joins TRBV11-3 to TRBJ2-3; 9 bases are a match to TRBD2. This CDR3 region has 15 residues. V shed 5 bases, J shed 5 bases, and the junction held 8 bases outside the gene matches. The germline V gene encodes CDR1 SGHNT and CDR2 YENEEA.